Following are 17 T cell receptor beta chains from one sample sequenced in a study of shared clonotypes between healthy human individuals. Clones were sequenced by immunoSEQ multiplex PCR, and TCRdb holds only the in-frame ones, with some missing. The sample lists some 900,000 clones, more than 75% occurring once. The sequenced sample consisted of memory CD4+ T cells sorted from blood. The subset was: CD45RA-negative fraction. The receptors were gathered from a man aged 18 to 30 in good health.

This clone was observed a single time. This rearrangement joins TRBV12-5 to TRBJ1-1, with D tentatively TRBD1 (6 bases). CDR1 LGHNT and CDR2 FRNRAP come from the germline V gene. V gave up 2 bases and J gave up 1 base, with 17 bases separating them. This CDR3 comprises 17 residues. The CDR3 bases are TGTGCTAGTGGTTTGTTCTTTGTGGGGGGCAGGAACACTGAAGCTTTCTTT. Its protein product is CASGLFFVGGRNTEAFF.

This clone has just one count. V gene TRBV6-1 combines with J gene TRBJ2-1, with D uncertain. From germline, CDR1 is MNHNS and CDR2 SASEGT. This CDR3 spans 14 amino acids. V was shortened by 3 bases and J by 5 bases, with 11 bases between the two germline ends. CDR3 DNA: TGTGCCAGCAGTGATCCCTTAGCAAACAATGAGCAGTTCTTC. It is translated as CASSDPLANNEQFF.

The genes are TRBV7-8 and TRBJ1-6; the match to TRBD1 covers 7 bases. This CDR3 is 19 amino acids long. Germline CDR1 and CDR2: SGHVS and FQNEAQ. The V and J ends lost 0 bases and 6 bases, in that order; junction bases with no gene match: 14. The CDR3, as DNA: TGTGCCAGCAGCTTAGCGATAAGACACAGGGGAAGCGGTAATTCACCCCTCCACTTT. It yields the protein CASSLAIRHRGSGNSPLHF.

The gene calls are TRBV7-9 and TRBJ2-5, with 8 bases matching TRBD2. The CDR3 length is 15 residues. The germline CDR1 and CDR2 sequences are SEHNR and FQNEAQ (reference sequence). Trimming took 2 bases from V and 5 from J; bases not matched to a gene: 7. This CDR3 is CASSLTGGPEETQYF. For the CDR3, the DNA is TGTGCCAGCAGCTTAACGGGGGGGCCTGAGGAGACCCAGTACTTC.

The chain couples TRBV5-1 to TRBJ2-1; TRBD1 aligns across 9 bases. The CDR3 has 16 amino acids. Germline CDR1 reads SGHRS; CDR2 reads YFSETQ. The trim removed 4 bases at V and 4 bases at J, leaving 9 bases unmatched. The CDR3 spells CASSRDGTGFYNEQFF. The CDR3 nucleotides are TGCGCCAGCAGCCGGGACGGGACAGGGTTTTACAATGAGCAGTTCTTC.

The count of this clone is one. This chain links TRBV28 with TRBJ1-2; tentatively, D is TRBD1 (6 bases). Germline-derived CDR1 and CDR2 are MDHEN and SYDVKM. V was trimmed by 2 bases and J by 2 bases, leaving 9 bases between them. The CDR3 has 14 amino acids. CDR3 sequence (DNA): TGTGCCAGCAGTTTAAACAGGGACAACTATGGCTACACCTTC. This translates into CASSLNRDNYGYTF.

The rearrangement links TRBV5-1 to TRBJ1-2, with a tentative D call TRBD1 (6 bases). CDR3 length: 14 amino acids. Germline V gene sequence: CDR1 SGHRS, CDR2 YFSETQ. The V end was cut by 1 base, the J end by 8 bases, with 15 bases between. In DNA, the CDR3 is TGCGCCAGCAGCTTGTTTCCGGGGGCATCGGGCTACACCTTC. Translating gives CASSLFPGASGYTF.

The V call is TRBV6-6, the J call TRBJ2-7, with D perhaps given as TRBD1 or TRBD2 (5 bases each). The CDR3 runs 13 residues. V was trimmed by 6 bases and J by 7 bases, leaving 16 bases between them. Germline V CDR1 and CDR2: MNHNY, SVGAGI (reference sequence). CDR3 amino acids: CASSWGRESEQYF. Written as DNA, the CDR3 is TGTGCCAGCAGCTGGGGCAGGGAGAGTGAGCAGTACTTC.

The rearrangement joins TRBV11-2 to TRBJ2-7; 10 bases agree with TRBD2. CDR1 SGHAT and CDR2 FQNNGV come from the germline V gene. V lost 1 base to trimming and J lost 4 bases; unmatched junction nucleotides: 4. This CDR3 comprises 15 residues. This CDR3 is CASSLAGTSVYEQYF. Here the CDR3 DNA reads TGTGCCAGCAGCTTAGCCGGGACTAGCGTATACGAGCAGTACTTC.

This chain joins TRBV18 and TRBJ1-1; weak D call: TRBD1 (5 bases). The germline V and J ends were trimmed by 3 bases and 2 bases, with 16 bases remaining between them. The CDR3 covers 16 residues. CDR1 and CDR2 from the germline V gene are KGHSH and LQKENI. CDR3 DNA sequence: TGTGCCAGCTCACCCCCGACCGGGACCGATAACACTGAAGCTTTCTTT. Encoded protein: CASSPPTGTDNTEAFF.

This clone was found once. The chain couples TRBV5-4 to TRBJ1-6, with 8 positions matching TRBD1. Germline lookup yields CDR1 SGHNT and CDR2 YYREEE (reference sequence). The CDR3 covers 14 residues. V was pared by 4 bases and J by 11 bases, with 8 bases of the junction left unmatched. CDR3 sequence (DNA): TGTGCCAGCAGCGAGACAGGGGATCGGGCACCCCTCCACTTT. Encoded protein: CASSETGDRAPLHF.

This sequence joins TRBV21-1 and TRBJ1-2. TRBV21-1 is deemed a pseudogene. There are 10 residues in the CDR3. The CDR3 region is CASFQKGYTF. The CDR3 DNA follows: TGTGCCAGCTTCCAAAAGGGCTACACCTTC.

This rearrangement joins TRBV6-5 to TRBJ2-5; no clear D. Germline loops: CDR1 MNHEY, CDR2 SVGAGI. The V end lost 0 bases, the J end lost 5 bases, and 13 bases lay between the germline ends. The CDR3 is made up of 15 amino acids. The DNA of the CDR3 is TGTGCCAGCAGTTACTCGCGGCCCTCCGAGGAGACCCAGTACTTC. Encoded protein: CASSYSRPSEETQYF.

J is TRBJ1-6 and V is TRBV7-2; a possible D gene is TRBD1 (5 bases). Deletions cut 1 base from V and 6 bases from J, with 10 bases between. Germline V gene lookup returns CDR1 SGHTA and CDR2 FQGNSA. There are 15 residues in the CDR3. CDR3 loop: CASSLDGGANSPLHF. CDR3 bases: TGTGCCAGCAGCTTAGATGGGGGTGCTAATTCACCCCTCCACTTT.

The rearrangement links TRBV5-8 to TRBJ1-1; 7 bases are shared with TRBD1. Germline V CDR1 and CDR2: SGHTS, YDEGEE. V shed 0 bases, J shed 10 bases, and the junction held 15 bases outside the gene matches. CDR3 length equals 16 residues. The CDR3 sequence: CASSLEVGQHTQGAFF. The CDR3 DNA sequence: TGTGCCAGCAGCTTGGAGGTGGGACAGCATACCCAGGGAGCTTTCTTT. Full variable domain (rest looked up from reference TRBV5-8 and TRBJ1-1): EAGVTQSPTHLIKTRGQQATLRCSPISGHTSVYWYQQALGLGLQFLLWYDEGEERNRGNFPPRFSGRQFPNYSSELNVNALELEDSALYLCASSLEVGQHTQGAFFGQGTRLTVV.

V usage is TRBV6-6 and J usage is TRBJ1-1, with a possible D match to TRBD1 (5 bases). CDR1 and CDR2 (germline): MNHNY, SVGAGI (reference sequence). The CDR3 runs 16 residues. Deletions cut 7 bases from V and 1 base from J, with 19 bases between. The CDR3 DNA reads TGTGCCAGCACCCAGGCTGGGGGGTCGGGGAACACTGAAGCTTTCTTT. This translates into CASTQAGGSGNTEAFF.

This rearrangement joins TRBV27 to TRBJ1-1, with 7 positions matching TRBD1. Per the germline V gene, CDR1 is MNHEY and CDR2 is SMNVEV (reference sequence). The CDR3 consists of 15 residues. Trimming removed 8 bases from V and 4 bases from J; junction bases left unmatched: 13. This chain's CDR3 is CASGRGGFESTEAFF. CDR3 bases: TGTGCCAGCGGGCGAGGGGGCTTTGAGAGCACTGAAGCTTTCTTT.